The 29 T cell receptor beta chains below all came from one sample that was sequenced in a study of T cell repertoires in cytomegalovirus infection. TCRdb re-called the reads through MiXCR, storing one row per CDR3 protein. In the table there are some 920,000 distinct CDR3 sequences, about a third of which are singletons. These TCRs' antigens remain unknown. This specimen consisted of cultured CD8+ T cells from PBMCs, obtained from culture after CMV antigen stimulation. The source is a human donor in good health (CMV status not recorded). Some clones in this sample may be carry-over from other donors' samples.

There are a few counts of this clonotype. The V and J genes are TRBV7-9 and TRBJ1-1, with 7 bases lining up with TRBD1. Germline assignment: CDR1 SEHNR and CDR2 FQNEAQ (reference sequence). The CDR3 runs 16 residues. V shed 5 bases and J 3 bases; nucleotides not matched to a gene: 12. The CDR3 here is CASSLRQGPRDTEAFF. The DNA of the CDR3 is TGTGCCAGCAGCCTAAGACAGGGCCCAAGGGACACTGAAGCTTTCTTT.

This clonotype was seen only a few times. An end of the junction does not agree with germline; a read error may underlie this. The V call is TRBV7-7, the J call TRBJ2-5; D perhaps matches TRBD2 (6 bases). The V gene's germline CDR1 is SSHAT and CDR2 FNYEAQ (reference sequence). The CDR3 covers 14 residues. CDR3 nucleotide sequence: TGTGCTAGCAGCTTTTCAGCTGAGGGACTGCCCCAGTACTTC. This codes for CASSFSAEGLPQYF.

This chain joins TRBV12-5 and TRBJ1-4; 9 bases agree with TRBD1. Germline V gives CDR1 LGHNT, CDR2 FRNRAP. The CDR3 is 15 amino acids. Trimming took 3 bases from V and 7 from J; bases not matched to a gene: 6. In DNA, the CDR3 is TGTGCTAGTGGTTTTTGGACAGGGGAGGGTGAAAAACTGTTTTTT. Translating it yields CASGFWTGEGEKLFF.

V is TRBV27 and J is TRBJ1-2; perhaps TRBD1 as D (5 bases). Germline lookup yields CDR1 MNHEY and CDR2 SMNVEV (reference sequence). CDR3 size: 14 residues. The ends were cut back, 3 bases at V and 8 bases at J, with 16 bases in the middle. The CDR3 DNA sequence: TGTGCCAGCAGTTTCGCCAGGGTGGGGTACGGCTACACCTTC. This gives the protein CASSFARVGYGYTF.

This clonotype was counted a few times. The J gene is TRBJ2-7, the V gene TRBV5-5; no reliable D call. In germline, CDR1 is SGHKS, CDR2 YYEKEE (reference sequence). The V end was cut by 4 bases, the J end by 2 bases, with 16 bases between. This CDR3 is 15 amino acids long. The CDR3 nucleotides read TGTGCCAGCAGCCCTACGGTTCTCCCACCCTACGAGCAGTACGTC. Translated: CASSPTVLPPYEQYV.

This clonotype was counted only a few times. The chain couples TRBV19 to TRBJ1-5; D remains ambiguous. The V end was cut by 3 bases, the J end by 4 bases, with 13 bases between. Germline values: CDR1 LNHDA, CDR2 SQIVND (reference sequence). The CDR3 is 15 amino acids. The CDR3 is CASSIIRDRNQPQHF. The CDR3, as DNA: TGTGCCAGTAGTATCATAAGGGATCGTAATCAGCCCCAGCATTTT.

This clonotype was counted many times. The chain recombines TRBV7-6 with TRBJ1-1, with TRBD1 identical over 7 bases. V lost 3 bases and J lost 0; bases outside the gene matches: 1. This CDR3 is 14 amino acids long. Germline CDR1 SGHVS, CDR2 FNYEAQ. CDR3 DNA: TGTGCCAGCAGCTTGACAGGGTTGAACACTGAAGCTTTCTTT. This codes for CASSLTGLNTEAFF.

As concerns this clonotype: Since the CDR3 does not end with the conserved phenylalanine or tryptophan, this likely comes from a read error. V is TRBV9 and J is TRBJ1-2, with a tentative D call TRBD1 (5 bases). This CDR3 spans 15 amino acids. In germline, CDR1 is SGDLS, CDR2 YYNGEE. Trimming left V 2 bases short and J 6 bases short, with 17 bases between. The CDR3 bases are TGTGCCAGCAGCGTTAAGCTGCAGGGCGGAGATGGCTACACCTAC. It is translated as CASSVKLQGGDGYTY.

The sample holds many counts of this clonotype. V usage is TRBV12-3 or TRBV12-4 and J usage is TRBJ2-1; 9 nucleotides agree with TRBD2. Germline trimming cut 3 bases from V and 8 bases from J; bases unmatched to any gene: 5. The CDR3 is 14 amino acids. The CDR3 DNA is TGTGCCAGCAGTTTTGGAGCGGGGGGCGATGAGCAGTTCTTC. This sequence encodes CASSFGAGGDEQFF.

The chain recombines TRBV10-3 with TRBJ2-7; 8 bases fit TRBD1. Germline V gene data show CDR1 as ENHRY and CDR2 as SYGVKD. V shed 3 bases and J 3 bases; nucleotides not matched to a gene: 4. The CDR3 is 14 residues long. CDR3 sequence: CAISDGQGNYEQYV. As DNA, the CDR3 is TGTGCCATCAGTGATGGACAGGGAAACTACGAGCAGTACGTC.

The chain joins TRBV3-1 to TRBJ2-5; D possibly uses TRBD1 or TRBD2 (5 bases each). V gave up 8 bases and J gave up 4 bases, with 14 bases separating them. The CDR3 consists of 13 residues. Germline V CDR1 and CDR2: LGHDT, YNNKEL (reference sequence). CDR3 loop: CASWTRGGETQYF. The CDR3 region has the DNA TGTGCCAGCTGGACCCGGGGCGGAGAGACCCAGTACTTC.

The chain couples TRBV7-9 to TRBJ1-1; TRBD1 matches at 12 bases. J was trimmed by 2 bases and V by 3 bases; bases with no gene match: 4. The CDR3 has 16 residues. Germline CDR1 SEHNR, CDR2 FQNEAQ (reference sequence). The CDR3 loop is CASSFPGQGANTEAFF. As DNA, the CDR3 is TGTGCCAGCAGCTTCCCGGGACAGGGGGCTAACACTGAAGCTTTCTTT.

The table lists this clonotype with a few counts. V usage is TRBV28 and J usage is TRBJ2-2, with D maybe TRBD1 (5 bases). CDR1 MDHEN and CDR2 SYDVKM come from the germline V gene. V was cut by 3 bases and J by 3 bases, with 14 bases left in between. The CDR3 covers 16 residues. CDR3 loop: CASSFPPQGYTGELFF. The CDR3 region has the DNA TGTGCCAGCAGTTTTCCCCCCCAGGGATACACCGGGGAGCTGTTTTTT.

This clonotype was detected only once. This chain links TRBV2 with TRBJ2-2; D is unclear. The ends were cut back, 9 bases at V and 4 bases at J, with 9 bases in the middle. The germline V gene encodes CDR1 SNHLY and CDR2 FYNNEI. The CDR3 totals 12 residues. The CDR3 DNA reads TGTGCCAGGCAGAAGGGCACCGGGGAGCTGTTTTTT. Its translation: CARQKGTGELFF.

V usage is TRBV19 and J usage is TRBJ2-2; no clear D gene. The CDR3 loop spans 12 amino acids. Deletions cut 0 bases from V and 6 bases from J, with 2 bases between. Germline V CDR1 and CDR2: LNHDA, SQIVND (reference sequence). CDR3 nucleotide sequence: TGTGCCAGTAGTATAGAATCCGGGGAGCTGTTTTTT. It encodes CASSIESGELFF.

Many counts were recorded for this clonotype. The rearrangement uses TRBV11-1 and TRBJ2-7; possible D gene TRBD1, 6 bases. The V and J ends lost 2 bases and 4 bases respectively, with 12 bases between them. Germline V gene sequence: CDR1 SGHAT, CDR2 FQDESV (reference sequence). The CDR3 extends over 14 amino acids. The CDR3 here is CASSLSRGRYEQYV. The DNA of the CDR3 is TGTGCCAGCAGCTTAAGCAGGGGCCGGTACGAGCAGTACGTC.

The chain has TRBV6-6 and TRBJ2-3; D is undetermined. CDR1 and CDR2 (germline): MNHNY, SVGAGI (reference sequence). Between the trimmed V and J ends, which lost 0 bases and 5 bases, there was a span of 12 bases. The CDR3 length is 15 residues. CDR3 sequence (DNA): TGTGCCAGCAGTTACTCGAAAACCGGACGAGATACGCAGTATTTT. It specifies CASSYSKTGRDTQYF.

The chain uses TRBV3-1 and TRBJ2-1; 8 bases map to TRBD2. Germline V gene data show CDR1 as LGHDT and CDR2 as YNNKEL (reference sequence). J lost 8 bases, V lost 1 base, and 7 bases had no gene match. There are 15 residues in the CDR3. The CDR3 loop is CASSQAGGPSDEQFF. In nucleotides, the CDR3 is TGTGCCAGCAGCCAAGCGGGGGGGCCATCCGATGAGCAGTTCTTC.

This chain joins TRBV10-3 and TRBJ2-7; 7 bases align to TRBD1. Germline trimming cut 2 bases from V and 2 bases from J; bases unmatched to any gene: 9. The CDR3 has 16 residues. Germline loops: CDR1 ENHRY, CDR2 SYGVKD. Here the CDR3 DNA reads TGTGCCATCAGTGAGACCGACAGGGTCCTAACCTACGAGCAGTACTTC. This codes for CAISETDRVLTYEQYF.

There are many counts of this clonotype. The chain recombines TRBV7-8 with TRBJ1-2, with D possibly TRBD1 on 6 matching bases. Trimming took off 3 bases at V and 7 bases at J, with 18 bases between the two ends. Germline CDR1 is SGHVS and CDR2 is FQNEAQ. The CDR3 is 15 amino acids. CDR3 region: CASSFAANRAGGYTF. CDR3 coding DNA: TGTGCCAGCAGCTTTGCGGCGAACAGGGCAGGTGGCTACACCTTC.

The V gene is TRBV27, the J gene TRBJ2-1; D remains ambiguous. Trimming stripped 2 bases from V and 7 bases from J, with 15 bases between. The CDR3 has 15 amino acids. Per the germline V gene, CDR1 is MNHEY and CDR2 is SMNVEV (reference sequence). CDR3 protein: CASSLVQILTNEQFF. The CDR3 DNA is TGTGCCAGCAGTTTAGTCCAGATACTGACAAATGAGCAGTTCTTC.

This clonotype was seen only a few times. This chain links TRBV19 with TRBJ1-1, with a possible D match to TRBD1 (5 bases). Germline V gene data show CDR1 as LNHDA and CDR2 as SQIVND (reference sequence). This CDR3 comprises 15 residues. The germline V and J ends were trimmed by 3 bases and 3 bases, with 14 bases remaining between them. CDR3 coding DNA: TGTGCCAGTAGTATTTCGGCAGGGACCGACACTGAAGCTTTCTTT. It translates to CASSISAGTDTEAFF.

The gene calls are TRBV6-5 and TRBJ2-1; TRBD1 is a possible D gene (7 bases). Germline values: CDR1 MNHEY, CDR2 SVGAGI. The CDR3 is 18 amino acids. Trimming stripped 0 bases from V and 3 bases from J, with 18 bases between. CDR3 bases: TGTGCCAGCAGTTACTCGCCAGGGGGGATAGTCGGCTACAATGAGCAGTTCTTC. This gives the protein CASSYSPGGIVGYNEQFF.

The chain carries TRBV9 and TRBJ1-6; TRBD1 matches 9 bases. This CDR3 is 18 amino acids long. V dropped 0 bases and J dropped 7; count of bases not matched to a gene: 11. Germline V CDR1 and CDR2: SGDLS, YYNGEE. The CDR3 protein is CASSVGPPRTGVNSPLHF. CDR3 nucleotide sequence: TGTGCCAGCAGCGTAGGCCCCCCCAGGACAGGGGTGAATTCACCCCTCCACTTT.

This chain uses TRBV7-3 with TRBJ2-3; a weak D match, TRBD2 (7 bases). The CDR3 spans 14 residues. Trimming pared 7 bases from V and 5 bases from J, leaving 16 bases between. Germline-derived CDR1 and CDR2 are SGHTA and FQGTGA. The CDR3 DNA follows: TGTGCCAGCACCCGAGGGAGGGGGAAAGATACGCAGTATTTT. It yields the protein CASTRGRGKDTQYF.

This clonotype was detected only a few times. V usage is TRBV7-9 and J usage is TRBJ2-1; possibly TRBD1 for D (6 bases). The V gene's germline CDR1 is SEHNR and CDR2 FQNEAQ (reference sequence). Trimming cost V 5 bases and J 12 bases, with 14 bases left between them. This CDR3 has 12 amino acids. CDR3 DNA sequence: TGTGCCAGCAGCCCCTGGACAGTTTTGCAGTTCTTC. Translated, it gives CASSPWTVLQFF.

The chain links TRBV7-9 to TRBJ2-7, with D unresolved. V lost 1 base and J lost 4, with 5 bases in between. The length of the CDR3 is 12 residues. Germline V lookup: CDR1 SEHNR, CDR2 FQNEAQ (reference sequence). The CDR3 loop is CASSLVWYEQYV. The CDR3 DNA sequence: TGTGCCAGCAGCTTAGTATGGTACGAGCAGTACGTC.

This chain joins TRBV18 and TRBJ1-1; possible D gene TRBD1, 5 bases. CDR1 and CDR2 from the germline V gene are KGHSH and LQKENI. The CDR3 is 15 amino acids. Trimming removed 2 bases at V and 0 bases at J, with 10 bases between. The CDR3 DNA follows: TGTGCCAGCTCACCAAGAGACAGCATGAACACTGAAGCTTTCTTT. Amino acids: CASSPRDSMNTEAFF.

The chain combines TRBV10-3 with TRBJ2-7; D may be TRBD2 (7 bases). Germline V lookup: CDR1 ENHRY, CDR2 SYGVKD. CDR3 length: 12 amino acids. Trimming removed 7 bases at V and 5 bases at J, with 12 bases between. The CDR3 region has the DNA TGTGCCATCAAGGGGGGGCTAAACGAGCAGTACTTC. Amino acid sequence: CAIKGGLNEQYF.